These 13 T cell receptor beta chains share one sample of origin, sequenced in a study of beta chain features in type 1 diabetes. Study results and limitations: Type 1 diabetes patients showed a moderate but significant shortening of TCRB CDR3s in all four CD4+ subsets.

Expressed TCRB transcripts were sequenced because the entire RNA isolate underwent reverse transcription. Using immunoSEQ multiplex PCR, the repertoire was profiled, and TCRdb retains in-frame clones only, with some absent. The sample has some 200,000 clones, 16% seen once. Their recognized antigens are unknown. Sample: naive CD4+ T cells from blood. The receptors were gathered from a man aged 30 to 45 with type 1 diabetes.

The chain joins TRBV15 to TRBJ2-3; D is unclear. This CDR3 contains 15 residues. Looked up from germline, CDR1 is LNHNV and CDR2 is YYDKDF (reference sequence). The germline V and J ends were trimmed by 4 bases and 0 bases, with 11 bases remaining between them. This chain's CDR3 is CATSIPGVSTDTQYF. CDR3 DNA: TGTGCCACCAGCATCCCAGGTGTGAGCACAGATACGCAGTATTTT.

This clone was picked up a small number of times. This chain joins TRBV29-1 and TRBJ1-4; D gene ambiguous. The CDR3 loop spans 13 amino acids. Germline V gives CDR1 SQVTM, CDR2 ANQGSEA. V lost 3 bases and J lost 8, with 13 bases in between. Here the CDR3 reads CSVESLPGEKLFF. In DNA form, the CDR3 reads TGCAGCGTTGAGTCTCTCCCCGGGGAAAAACTGTTTTTT.

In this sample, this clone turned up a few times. CDR3 nucleotides: TGTGCCAGCAGGCACAGGGTAAGCGATGAGCAGTTCTTC. Translating it yields CASRHRVSDEQFF. This chain uses TRBV6-6 with TRBJ2-1; D possibly corresponds to TRBD1 (6 bases). The germline V gene encodes CDR1 MNHNY and CDR2 SVGAGI (reference sequence). V lost 6 bases to trimming and J lost 8 bases, with 14 bases between them. The CDR3 consists of 13 residues.

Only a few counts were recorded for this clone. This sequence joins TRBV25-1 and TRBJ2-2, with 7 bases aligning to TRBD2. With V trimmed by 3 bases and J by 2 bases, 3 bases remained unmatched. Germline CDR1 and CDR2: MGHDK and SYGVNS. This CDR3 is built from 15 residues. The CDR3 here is CASSESGANTGELFF. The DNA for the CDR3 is TGTGCCAGCAGTGAGAGCGGGGCTAACACCGGGGAGCTGTTTTTT.

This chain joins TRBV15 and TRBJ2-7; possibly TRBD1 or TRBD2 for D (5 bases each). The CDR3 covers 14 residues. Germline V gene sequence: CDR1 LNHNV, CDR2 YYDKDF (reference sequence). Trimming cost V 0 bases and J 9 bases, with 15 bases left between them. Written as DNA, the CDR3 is TGTGCCACCAGCAGAGATACCGGGGCGCGGTGGCAGTACTTC. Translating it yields CATSRDTGARWQYF.

Here the CDR3 reads CASSGQGYYGYTF. CDR3 coding DNA: TGTGCCAGCAGCGGACAGGGCTACTATGGCTACACCTTC. This chain joins TRBV7-9 and TRBJ1-2; the match to TRBD1 covers 8 bases. V dropped 5 bases and J dropped 3; count of bases not matched to a gene: 2. The CDR3 loop spans 13 amino acids. The germline CDR1 and CDR2 sequences are SEHNR and FQNEAQ (reference sequence).

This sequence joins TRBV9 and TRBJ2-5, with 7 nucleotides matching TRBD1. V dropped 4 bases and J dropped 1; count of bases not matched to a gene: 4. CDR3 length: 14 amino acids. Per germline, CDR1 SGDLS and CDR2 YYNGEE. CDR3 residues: CASSPGQVQETQYF. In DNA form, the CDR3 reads TGTGCCAGCAGCCCCGGACAGGTCCAAGAGACCCAGTACTTC.

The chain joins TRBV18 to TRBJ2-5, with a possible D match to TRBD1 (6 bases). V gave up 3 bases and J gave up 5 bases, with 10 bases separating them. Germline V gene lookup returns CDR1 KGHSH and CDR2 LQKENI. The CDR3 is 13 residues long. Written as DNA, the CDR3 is TGTGCCAGCTCACCGGGACACGGGGAGACCCAGTACTTC. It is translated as CASSPGHGETQYF.

The CDR3 here is CASSDMNGHF. In nucleotides, the CDR3 is TGTGCCAGCAGCGACATGAACGGGCACTTC. This chain connects TRBV21-1 to TRBJ2-7. TRBV21-1 is tagged as a pseudogene. This CDR3 spans 10 amino acids.

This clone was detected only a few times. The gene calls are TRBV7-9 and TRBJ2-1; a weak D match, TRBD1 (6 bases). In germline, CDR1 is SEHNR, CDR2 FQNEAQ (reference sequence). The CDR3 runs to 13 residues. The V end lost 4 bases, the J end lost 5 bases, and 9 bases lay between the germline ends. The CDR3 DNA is TGTGCCAGCAGCTACACAGGGAACAATGAGCAGTTCTTC. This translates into CASSYTGNNEQFF. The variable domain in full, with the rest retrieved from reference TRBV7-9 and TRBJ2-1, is DTGVSQNPRHKITKRGQNVTFRCDPISEHNRLYWYRQTLGQGPEFLTYFQNEAQLEKSRLLSDRFSAERPKGSFSTLEIQRTEQGDSAMYLCASSYTGNNEQFFGPGTRLTVL.

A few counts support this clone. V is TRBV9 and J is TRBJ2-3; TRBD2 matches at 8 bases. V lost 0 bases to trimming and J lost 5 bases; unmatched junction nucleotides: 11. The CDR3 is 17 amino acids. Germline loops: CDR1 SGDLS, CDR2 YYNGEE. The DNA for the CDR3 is TGTGCCAGCAGCGTAGCTGGGACGGGAGGGCCAATAGATACGCAGTATTTT. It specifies CASSVAGTGGPIDTQYF.

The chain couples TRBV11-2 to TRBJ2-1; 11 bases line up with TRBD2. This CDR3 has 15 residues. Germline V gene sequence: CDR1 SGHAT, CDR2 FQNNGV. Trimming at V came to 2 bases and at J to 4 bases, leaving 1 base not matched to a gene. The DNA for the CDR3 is TGTGCCAGCAGCTTAACTAGCGGGAGTTACAATGAGCAGTTCTTC. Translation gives CASSLTSGSYNEQFF.

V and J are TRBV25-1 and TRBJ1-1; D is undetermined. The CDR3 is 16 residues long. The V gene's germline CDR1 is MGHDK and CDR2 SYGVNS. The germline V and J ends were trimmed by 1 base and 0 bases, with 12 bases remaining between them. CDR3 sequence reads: CASSELGKSMNTEAFF. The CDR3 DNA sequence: TGTGCCAGCAGTGAATTGGGGAAGTCCATGAACACTGAAGCTTTCTTT.